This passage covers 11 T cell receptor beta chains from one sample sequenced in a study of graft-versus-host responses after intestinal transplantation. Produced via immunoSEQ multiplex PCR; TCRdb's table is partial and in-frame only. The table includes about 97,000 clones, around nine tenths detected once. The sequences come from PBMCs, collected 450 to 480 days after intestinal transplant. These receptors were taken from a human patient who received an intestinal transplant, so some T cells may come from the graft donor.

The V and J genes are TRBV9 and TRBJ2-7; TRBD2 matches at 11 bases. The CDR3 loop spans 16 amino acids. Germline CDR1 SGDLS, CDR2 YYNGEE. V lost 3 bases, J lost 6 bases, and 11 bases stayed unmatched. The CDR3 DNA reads TGTGCCAGCAGCGCATATAGCGGGGGGGCTTCGCGCGAGCAGTACTTC. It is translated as CASSAYSGGASREQYF.

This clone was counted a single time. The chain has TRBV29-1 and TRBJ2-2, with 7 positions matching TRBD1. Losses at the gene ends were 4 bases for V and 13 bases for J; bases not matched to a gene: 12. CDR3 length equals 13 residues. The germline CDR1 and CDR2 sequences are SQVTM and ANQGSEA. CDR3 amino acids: CSVVVGDRFGLFF. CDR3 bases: TGCAGCGTTGTTGTGGGGGACAGATTTGGGCTGTTTTTT.

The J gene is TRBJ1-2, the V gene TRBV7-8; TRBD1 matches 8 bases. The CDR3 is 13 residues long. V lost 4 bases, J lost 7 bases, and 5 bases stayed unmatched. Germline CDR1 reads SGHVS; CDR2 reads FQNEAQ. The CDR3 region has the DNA TGTGCCAGCAGCTGGGCAGGGGGCTTTGGCTACACCTTC. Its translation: CASSWAGGFGYTF.

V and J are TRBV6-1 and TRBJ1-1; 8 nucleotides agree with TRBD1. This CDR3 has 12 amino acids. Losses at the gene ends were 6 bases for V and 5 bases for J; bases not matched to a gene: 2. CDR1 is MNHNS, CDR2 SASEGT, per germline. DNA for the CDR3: TGTGCCAGCAGACGGACAGGGACTGAAGCTTTCTTT. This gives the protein CASRRTGTEAFF.

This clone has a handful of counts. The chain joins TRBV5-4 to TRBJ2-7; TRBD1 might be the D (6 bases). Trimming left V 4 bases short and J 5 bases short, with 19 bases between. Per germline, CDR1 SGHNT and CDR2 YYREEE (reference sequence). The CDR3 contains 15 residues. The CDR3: CASSATGTMVHEQYF. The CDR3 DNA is TGTGCCAGCAGCGCGACCGGGACAATGGTCCACGAGCAGTACTTC. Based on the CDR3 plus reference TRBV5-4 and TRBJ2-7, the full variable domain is ETGVTQSPTHLIKTRGQQVTLRCSSQSGHNTVSWYQQALGQGPQFIFQYYREEENGRGNFPPRFSGLQFPNYSSELNVNALELDDSALYLCASSATGTMVHEQYFGPGTRLTVT.

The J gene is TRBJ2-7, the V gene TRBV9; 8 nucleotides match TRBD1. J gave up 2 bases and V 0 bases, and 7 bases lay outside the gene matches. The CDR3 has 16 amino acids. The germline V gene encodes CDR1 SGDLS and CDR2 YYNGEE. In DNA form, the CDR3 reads TGTGCCAGCAGCGTAGATCCTGGGACAGGCCCCTACGAGCAGTACTTC. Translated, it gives CASSVDPGTGPYEQYF.

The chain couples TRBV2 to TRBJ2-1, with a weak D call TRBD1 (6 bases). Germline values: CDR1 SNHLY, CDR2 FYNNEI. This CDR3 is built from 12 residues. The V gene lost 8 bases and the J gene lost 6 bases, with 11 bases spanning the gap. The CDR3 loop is CASPTGVNEQFF. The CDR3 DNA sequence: TGTGCCAGCCCGACAGGCGTCAATGAGCAGTTCTTC. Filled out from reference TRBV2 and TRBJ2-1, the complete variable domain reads EPEVTQTPSHQVTQMGQEVILRCVPISNHLYFYWYRQILGQKVEFLVSFYNNEISEKSEIFDDQFSVERPDGSNFTLKIRSTKLEDSAMYFCASPTGVNEQFFGPGTRLTVL.

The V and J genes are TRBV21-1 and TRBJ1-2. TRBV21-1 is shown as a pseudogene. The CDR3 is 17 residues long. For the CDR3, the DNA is TGTGCCAGCAGCAAAGGGATCGGACTAGCCTTTAACTATGGCTACACCTTC. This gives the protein CASSKGIGLAFNYGYTF.

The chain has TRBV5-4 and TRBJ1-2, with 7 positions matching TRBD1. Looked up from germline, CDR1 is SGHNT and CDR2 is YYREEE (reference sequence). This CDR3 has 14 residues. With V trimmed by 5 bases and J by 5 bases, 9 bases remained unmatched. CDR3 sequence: CASRNGTASYGYTF. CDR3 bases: TGTGCCAGCAGAAACGGGACAGCCTCTTATGGCTACACCTTC.

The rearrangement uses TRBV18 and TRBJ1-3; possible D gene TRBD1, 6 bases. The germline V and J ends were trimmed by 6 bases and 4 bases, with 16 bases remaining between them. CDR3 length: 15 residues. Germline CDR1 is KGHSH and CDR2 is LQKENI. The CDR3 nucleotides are TGTGCCAGCTCGCTGGAAACAGGGCCCGGAAACACCATATATTTT. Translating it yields CASSLETGPGNTIYF.

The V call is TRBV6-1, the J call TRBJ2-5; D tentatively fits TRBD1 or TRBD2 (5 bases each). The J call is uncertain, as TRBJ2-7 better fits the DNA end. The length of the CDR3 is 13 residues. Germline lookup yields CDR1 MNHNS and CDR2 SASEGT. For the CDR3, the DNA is TGTGCCAGCAGTCGGGACGGGGCCTACGAGCAGTACTTC. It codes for CASSRDGAYEQYF.